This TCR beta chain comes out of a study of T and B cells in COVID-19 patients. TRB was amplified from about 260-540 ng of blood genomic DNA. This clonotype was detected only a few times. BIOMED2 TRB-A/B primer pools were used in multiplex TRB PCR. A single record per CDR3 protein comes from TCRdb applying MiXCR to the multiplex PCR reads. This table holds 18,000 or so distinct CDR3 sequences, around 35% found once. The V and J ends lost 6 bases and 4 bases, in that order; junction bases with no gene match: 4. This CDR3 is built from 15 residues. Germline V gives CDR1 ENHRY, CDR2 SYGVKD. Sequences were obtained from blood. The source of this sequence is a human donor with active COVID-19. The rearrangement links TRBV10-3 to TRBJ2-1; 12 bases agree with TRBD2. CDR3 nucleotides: TGTGCCATCAGCTACCTAGCGGGGGGGTACAATGAGCAGTTCTTC. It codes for CAISYLAGGYNEQFF.